This is a list of T cell receptor beta chains from one sample in a study of cytomegalovirus exposure and HLA in healthy donors. Libraries were prepared by immunoSEQ multiplex PCR; TCRdb keeps only in-frame clonotypes and omits some of them. The sample holds 130,000 to 150,000 clones; around 72% are singletons and the top ten take about 15%. The specimen sequenced was PBMCs. The receptor set was obtained from a human donor in good health. The CDR3 runs from the conserved cysteine through the conserved F or W. The D gene is left open where the match is weak. Clone size, where shown, is once, few, many, or a class for clones that have expanded.

V gene	clone size	D gene	J gene	CDR3 protein	CDR3 DNA
TRBV6-4	NA	NA	TRBJ2-1	CASSEDTYNEQFF	TGTGCCAGCAGTGAGGACACCTACAATGAGCAGTTCTTC
TRBV19	NA	NA	TRBJ1-1	CASRALNTEAFF	TGTGCCAGTAGGGCTTTGAACACTGAAGCTTTCTTT
TRBV7-9	NA	NA	TRBJ2-1	CASSLGTRPHEQFF	TGTGCCAGCAGCTTAGGGACACGTCCGCATGAGCAGTTCTTC
TRBV7-2	few	NA	TRBJ2-7	CASSSGGGSGYEQYF	TGTGCCAGCAGCTCTGGAGGTGGTAGCGGCTACGAGCAGTACTTC
TRBV5-5	NA	NA	TRBJ1-6	CASSLGQAGSPLHF	TGTGCCAGCAGCCTCGGACAAGCGGGTTCACCCCTCCACTTT
TRBV5-4	NA	TRBD1	TRBJ1-2	CASSGQGFYGYTF	TGTGCCAGCAGCGGACAGGGTTTCTATGGCTACACCTTC
TRBV9	NA	TRBD1	TRBJ2-7	CASSTGQGFGEQYF	TGTGCCAGCAGCACCGGACAGGGGTTTGGCGAGCAGTACTTC
TRBV5-4	NA	TRBD2	TRBJ2-5	CASSPLAGGTKETQYF	TGTGCCAGCAGCCCCTTAGCGGGGGGGACGAAAGAGACCCAGTACTTC
TRBV28	NA	NA	TRBJ1-2	CASSSVQGVGYTF	TGTGCCAGCAGTTCCGTCCAGGGCGTTGGCTACACCTTC
TRBV11-3	NA	TRBD1	TRBJ1-1	CASSSRDREGTEAFF	TGTGCCAGCAGCTCCCGGGACAGGGAGGGAACTGAAGCTTTCTTT
TRBV4-1	NA	TRBD2	TRBJ2-7	CASSQVVFGTSGSTYEQYF	TGCGCCAGCAGCCAAGTGGTGTTCGGGACTAGCGGGAGTACCTACGAGCAGTACTTC
TRBV5-6	NA	NA	TRBJ1-1	CASSLPSRPTEAFF	TGTGCCAGCAGCTTACCTTCGAGGCCCACTGAAGCTTTCTTT
TRBV6-5	NA	NA	TRBJ2-1	CASSRYNEQFF	TGTGCCAGCAGTCGCTACAATGAGCAGTTCTTC
TRBV18	NA	NA	TRBJ2-5	CASSENGGKETQYF	TGTGCCAGCTCAGAGAACGGGGGTAAAGAGACCCAGTACTTC
TRBV7-9	NA	TRBD1	TRBJ1-1	CASRHTGEPEAFF	TGTGCCAGCAGACATACAGGGGAACCTGAAGCTTTCTTT
TRBV6-6	once	NA	TRBJ1-1	CASSYGSGTEAFF	TGTGCCAGCAGTTACGGCTCTGGCACTGAAGCTTTCTTT
TRBV28	few	TRBD2	TRBJ2-5	CASSLPGAGARETQYF	TGTGCCAGCAGTTTACCGGGAGCGGGGGCGCGTGAGACCCAGTACTTC
TRBV6-6	few	TRBD2	TRBJ2-2	CASIGGLAGAELFF	TGTGCCAGCATCGGGGGACTAGCAGGCGCGGAGCTGTTTTTT
TRBV5-1	NA	TRBD2	TRBJ2-7	CASSPGGSGISYEQYF	TGCGCCAGCAGCCCCGGGGGTAGCGGGATTTCCTACGAGCAGTACTTC
TRBV27	NA	TRBD1	TRBJ1-4	CASSSPDRELSF	TGTGCCAGCAGTTCACCGGACAGGGAACTGTCTTTT
TRBV25-1	NA	NA	TRBJ2-5	CASRRQAQETQYF	TGTGCCAGCAGAAGACAGGCCCAAGAGACCCAGTACTTC
TRBV4-1	NA	TRBD1	TRBJ1-1	CASSQGDRGMVNTEAFF	TGCGCCAGCAGCCAAGGTGACAGGGGGATGGTGAACACTGAAGCTTTCTTT
TRBV19	NA	TRBD1	TRBJ2-2	CASSITGAGELFF	TGTGCCAGTAGTATCACAGGGGCCGGGGAGCTGTTTTTT
TRBV10-2	NA	NA	TRBJ2-6	CASSDRGGANVLTF	TGCGCCAGCAGTGACCGGGGTGGGGCCAACGTCCTGACTTTC
TRBV7-6	NA	TRBD2	TRBJ2-2	CASSNPRAGGPTGELFF	TGTGCCAGCAGCAATCCGAGAGCGGGGGGCCCCACCGGGGAGCTGTTTTTT
TRBV6-1	NA	TRBD1	TRBJ1-1	CASSRQGATSEAFF	TGTGCCAGCAGCCGACAGGGGGCGACCTCTGAAGCTTTCTTT
TRBV9	once	NA	TRBJ2-7	CASSVTGSTYEQYF	TGTGCCAGCAGCGTTACAGGGAGCACCTACGAGCAGTACTTC
TRBV14	NA	TRBD2	TRBJ2-7	CASSPWTSDTYEQYF	TGTGCCAGCAGCCCGTGGACTAGCGACACCTACGAGCAGTACTTC
TRBV9	NA	NA	TRBJ1-1	CASSVVGDTEAFF	TGTGCCAGCAGCGTAGTAGGAGACACTGAAGCTTTCTTT
TRBV2	NA	TRBD1	TRBJ2-2	CARGTGYIGELFF	TGTGCCAGGGGGACAGGGTATATCGGGGAGCTGTTTTTT
TRBV9	NA	NA	TRBJ2-3	CASSVVVTGTDTQYF	TGTGCCAGCAGCGTAGTAGTAACCGGCACAGATACGCAGTATTTT
TRBV7-8	NA	NA	TRBJ2-1	CASSLSGYNEQFF	TGTGCCAGCAGCTTATCAGGGTACAATGAGCAGTTCTTC
TRBV19	NA	TRBD1	TRBJ1-4	CASKVGQANEKLFF	TGTGCCAGTAAAGTGGGACAGGCTAATGAAAAACTGTTTTTT
TRBV4-1	NA	NA	TRBJ1-4	CASSPGRGGKLFF	TGCGCCAGCAGCCCTGGACGGGGGGGAAAACTGTTTTTT
TRBV6-5	NA	NA	TRBJ1-2	CASSYEQGYGYTF	TGTGCCAGCAGTTACGAACAGGGCTATGGCTACACCTTC
TRBV5-4	NA	NA	TRBJ2-7	CASSRGLGQVEQYF	TGTGCCAGCAGCCGGGGGTTAGGACAGGTCGAGCAGTACTTC
TRBV5-1	NA	TRBD1	TRBJ2-7	CASSLTGGHEQYF	TGCGCCAGCAGCTTGACAGGGGGCCACGAGCAGTACTTC
TRBV7-9	NA	NA	TRBJ2-1	CASSSLLTSREQFF	TGTGCCAGCAGCTCCCTCCTAACTAGCCGGGAGCAGTTCTTC
TRBV7-3	once	NA	TRBJ1-2	CASSLTGRDRGYTF	TGTGCCAGCAGCTTAACTGGCAGGGATCGGGGCTACACCTTC
TRBV7-9	NA	NA	TRBJ1-1	CASSPTGGRDTEAFF	TGTGCCAGCAGCCCCACAGGAGGGAGGGACACTGAAGCTTTCTTT
TRBV28	NA	TRBD1	TRBJ1-1	CASHQQGDLTEAFF	TGTGCCAGTCACCAACAGGGGGACCTAACTGAAGCTTTCTTT
TRBV27	NA	NA	TRBJ1-2	CASSTGLYGYTF	TGTGCCAGCAGCACAGGGCTTTATGGCTACACCTTC
TRBV19	few	NA	TRBJ1-5	CASSINRKPQHF	TGTGCCAGTAGTATAAACAGGAAGCCCCAGCATTTT
TRBV11-3	NA	NA	TRBJ1-2	CASSLVRGGGYTF	TGTGCCAGCAGCTTAGTCAGGGGTGGTGGCTACACCTTC
TRBV6-1	NA	TRBD1	TRBJ2-2	CASSEPPWQGANTGELFF	TGTGCCAGCAGTGAACCCCCCTGGCAGGGGGCAAACACCGGGGAGCTGTTTTTT
TRBV5-4	NA	TRBD2	TRBJ2-6	CASSLASGFRSGANVLTF	TGTGCCAGCAGCTTGGCTAGCGGGTTCCGCTCTGGGGCCAACGTCCTGACTTTC
TRBV6-5	NA	NA	TRBJ2-7	CASSLRGEQYF	TGTGCCAGCAGCCTTAGGGGCGAGCAGTACTTC
TRBV7-2	NA	TRBD1	TRBJ2-7	CASSLDGTGAPYEQYF	TGTGCCAGCAGCTTAGATGGGACAGGGGCCCCCTACGAGCAGTACTTC
TRBV30	NA	TRBD2	TRBJ2-1	CAWSPPVIAGGPNEQFF	TGTGCCTGGAGCCCACCAGTAATAGCGGGAGGCCCCAATGAGCAGTTCTTC
TRBV11-2	NA	TRBD2	TRBJ2-1	CASSLGLALYNEQFF	TGTGCCAGCAGCTTAGGACTAGCGTTATACAATGAGCAGTTCTTC
TRBV30	NA	TRBD2	TRBJ2-7	CAWSGGFEQYF	TGTGCCTGGAGCGGGGGGTTCGAGCAGTACTTC
TRBV13	NA	TRBD2	TRBJ2-1	CASSLGPGTSVYEQFF	TGTGCCAGCAGCTTGGGGCCCGGGACTAGCGTCTATGAGCAGTTCTTC
TRBV21-1	few	NA	TRBJ1-1	CASRVQTRDTEAFF	TGTGCCAGCAGGGTACAGACTAGGGACACTGAAGCTTTCTTT
TRBV4-1	NA	NA	TRBJ2-1	CASSKDESSYNEQFF	TGCGCCAGCAGCAAAGATGAGAGCTCCTACAATGAGCAGTTCTTC